This T cell receptor (beta chain) was sequenced for a study of radiation and T cells in renal cell carcinoma. As for the study in general: Nephrectomy followed 15 Gy stereotactic body radiation by 4 weeks. Broader study findings: Top tumor clonotypes rose in blood 2 weeks post-radiation, then contracted.

Sample time point: baseline pretreatment blood. Noted treatment: 15 Gy SBRT to primary tumor, nephrectomy 4 weeks later. The patient's renal cell carcinoma had clear cell pathology. The germline gives CDR1 MNHEY, CDR2 SMNVEV (reference sequence). With 3 bases removed from V and 3 bases from J, the gap between germline ends came to 8 bases. CDR3 length equals 13 residues. The method was immunoSEQ multiplex PCR; TCRdb's version includes in-frame clones alone and lacks a portion of them. The sample contains tens of thousands of clones, around 80% of which appear only once. For this clone: The antigen remains undetermined.

The chain is built from TRBV27 and TRBJ1-1; no definite D call. The sequence came from a man aged 60 to 75 with renal cell carcinoma. Specimen: blood, collected from a patient whose treatment included radiotherapy and nephrectomy. This CDR3 is CASSFREHTEAFF. The DNA for the CDR3 is TGTGCCAGCAGTTTCCGAGAACACACTGAAGCTTTCTTT.